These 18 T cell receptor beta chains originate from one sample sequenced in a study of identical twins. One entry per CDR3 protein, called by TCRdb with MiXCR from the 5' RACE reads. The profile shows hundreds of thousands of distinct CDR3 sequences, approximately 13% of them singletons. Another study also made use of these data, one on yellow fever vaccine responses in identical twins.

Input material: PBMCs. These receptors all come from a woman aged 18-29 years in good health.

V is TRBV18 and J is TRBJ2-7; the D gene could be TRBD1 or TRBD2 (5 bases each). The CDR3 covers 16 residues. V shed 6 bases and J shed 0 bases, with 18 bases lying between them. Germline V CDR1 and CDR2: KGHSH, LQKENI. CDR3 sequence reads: CASSPMGPGSSYEQYV. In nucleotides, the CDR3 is TGTGCCAGCTCCCCGATGGGGCCAGGGAGCTCCTACGAGCAGTACGTC.

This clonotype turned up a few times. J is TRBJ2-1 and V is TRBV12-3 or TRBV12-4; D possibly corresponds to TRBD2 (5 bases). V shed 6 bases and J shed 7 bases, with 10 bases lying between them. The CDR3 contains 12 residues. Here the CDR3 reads CASRRVGNEQFF. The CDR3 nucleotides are TGTGCCAGCAGGAGGGTTGGGAATGAGCAGTTCTTC.

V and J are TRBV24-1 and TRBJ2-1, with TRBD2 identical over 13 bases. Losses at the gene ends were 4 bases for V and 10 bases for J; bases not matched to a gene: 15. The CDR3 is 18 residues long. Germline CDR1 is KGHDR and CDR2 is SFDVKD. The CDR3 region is CATSDLKTSGGPAREQFF. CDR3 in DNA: TGTGCCACCAGTGACCTGAAGACTAGCGGGGGGCCCGCACGCGAGCAGTTCTTC.

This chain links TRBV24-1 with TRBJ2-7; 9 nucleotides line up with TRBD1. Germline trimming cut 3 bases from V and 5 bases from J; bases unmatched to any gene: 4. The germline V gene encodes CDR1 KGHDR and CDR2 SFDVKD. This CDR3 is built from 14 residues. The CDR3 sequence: CATSDPGQGNEQYF. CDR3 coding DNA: TGTGCCACCAGTGATCCGGGACAGGGAAACGAGCAGTACTTC.

The CDR3 DNA sequence: TGTGCCAGCAGCCCCCGCGGGGGCGGGAACAATGAGCAGTTCTTC. Its protein is CASSPRGGGNNEQFF. The chain joins TRBV7-9 to TRBJ2-1; perhaps TRBD2 as D (7 bases). This CDR3 comprises 15 residues. Germline lookup yields CDR1 SEHNR and CDR2 FQNEAQ (reference sequence). Trimming shortened V by 5 bases and J by 5 bases, and 16 bases separated the two germline ends.

The CDR3 loop is CASSYWTTGGDEQFF. Here the CDR3 DNA reads TGTGCCAGCAGTTACTGGACCACGGGTGGCGATGAGCAGTTCTTC. The chain employs TRBV6-5 and TRBJ2-1; D not resolved. The V end was cut by 1 base, the J end by 8 bases, with 15 bases between. From germline, CDR1 is MNHEY and CDR2 SVGAGI. This CDR3 contains 15 residues.

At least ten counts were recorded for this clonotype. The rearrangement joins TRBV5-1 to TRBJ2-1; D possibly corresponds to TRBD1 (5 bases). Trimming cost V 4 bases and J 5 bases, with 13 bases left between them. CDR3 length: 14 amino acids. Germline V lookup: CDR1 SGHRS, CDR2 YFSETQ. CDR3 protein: CASSIREGDNEQFF. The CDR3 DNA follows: TGCGCCAGCAGCATCAGGGAAGGGGACAATGAGCAGTTCTTC.

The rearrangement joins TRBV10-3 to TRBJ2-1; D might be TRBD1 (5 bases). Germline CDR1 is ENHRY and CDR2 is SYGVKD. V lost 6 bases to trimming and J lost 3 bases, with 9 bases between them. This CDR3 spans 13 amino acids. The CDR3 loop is CAIRGDFYNEQFF. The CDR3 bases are TGTGCCATCAGAGGGGATTTCTACAATGAGCAGTTCTTC.

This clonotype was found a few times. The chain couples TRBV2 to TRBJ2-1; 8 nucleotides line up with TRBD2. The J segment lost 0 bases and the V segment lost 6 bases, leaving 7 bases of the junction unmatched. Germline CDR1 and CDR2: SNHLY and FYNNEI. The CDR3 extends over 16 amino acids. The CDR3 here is CASSKLAESSYNEQFF. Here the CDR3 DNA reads TGTGCCAGCAGCAAACTAGCGGAAAGCTCCTACAATGAGCAGTTCTTC.

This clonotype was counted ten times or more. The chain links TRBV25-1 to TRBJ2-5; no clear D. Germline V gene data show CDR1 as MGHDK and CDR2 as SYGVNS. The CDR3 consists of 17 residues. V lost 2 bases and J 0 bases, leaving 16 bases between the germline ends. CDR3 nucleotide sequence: TGTGCCAGCAGTGAAAAGATTCTAGGTCGGAACCAAGAGACCCAGTACTTC. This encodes CASSEKILGRNQETQYF.

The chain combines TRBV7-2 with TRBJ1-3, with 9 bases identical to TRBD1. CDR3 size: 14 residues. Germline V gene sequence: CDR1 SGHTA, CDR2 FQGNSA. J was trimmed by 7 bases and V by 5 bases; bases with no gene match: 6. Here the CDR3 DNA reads TGTGCCAGCAGCCGCCTCGGACAGGGGAACACCATATATTTT. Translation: CASSRLGQGNTIYF.

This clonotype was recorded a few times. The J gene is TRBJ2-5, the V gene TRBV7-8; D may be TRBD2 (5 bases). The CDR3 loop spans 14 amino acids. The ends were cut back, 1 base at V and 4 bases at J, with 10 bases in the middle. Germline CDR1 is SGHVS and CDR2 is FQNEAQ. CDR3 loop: CASSLVDLRETQYF. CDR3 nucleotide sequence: TGTGCCAGCAGCTTAGTGGACTTGCGAGAGACCCAGTACTTC.

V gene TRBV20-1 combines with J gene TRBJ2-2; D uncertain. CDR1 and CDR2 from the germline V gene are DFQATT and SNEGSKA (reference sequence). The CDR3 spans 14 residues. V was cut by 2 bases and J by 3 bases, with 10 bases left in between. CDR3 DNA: TGCAGTGCTAGAATCCCACGGGACACCGGGGAGCTGTTTTTT. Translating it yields CSARIPRDTGELFF.

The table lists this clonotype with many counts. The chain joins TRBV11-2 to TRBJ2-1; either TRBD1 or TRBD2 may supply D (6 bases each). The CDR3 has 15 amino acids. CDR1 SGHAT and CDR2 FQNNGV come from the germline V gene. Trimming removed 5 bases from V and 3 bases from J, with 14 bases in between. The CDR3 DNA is TGTGCCAGCAGCATGGGGGGCAACCTCTACAATGAGCAGTTCTTC. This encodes CASSMGGNLYNEQFF.

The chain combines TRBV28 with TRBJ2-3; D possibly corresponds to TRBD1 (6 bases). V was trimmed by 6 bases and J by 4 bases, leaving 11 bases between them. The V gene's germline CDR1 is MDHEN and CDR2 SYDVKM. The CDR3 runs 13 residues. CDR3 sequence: CASREQGADTQYF. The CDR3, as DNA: TGTGCCAGCAGAGAACAGGGCGCAGATACGCAGTATTTT.

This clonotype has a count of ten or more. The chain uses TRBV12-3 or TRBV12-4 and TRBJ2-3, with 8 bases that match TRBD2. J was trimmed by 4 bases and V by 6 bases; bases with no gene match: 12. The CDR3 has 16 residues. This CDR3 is CASSPSSGVGPDTQYF. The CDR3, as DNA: TGTGCCAGCAGCCCCAGTAGCGGGGTCGGGCCAGATACGCAGTATTTT.

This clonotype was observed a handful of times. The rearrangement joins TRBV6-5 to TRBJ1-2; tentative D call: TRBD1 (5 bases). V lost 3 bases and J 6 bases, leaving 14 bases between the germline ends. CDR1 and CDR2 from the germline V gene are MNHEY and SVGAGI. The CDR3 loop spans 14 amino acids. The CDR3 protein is CASSYPWHRHGYTF. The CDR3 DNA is TGTGCCAGCAGTTATCCTTGGCACAGGCATGGCTACACCTTC.

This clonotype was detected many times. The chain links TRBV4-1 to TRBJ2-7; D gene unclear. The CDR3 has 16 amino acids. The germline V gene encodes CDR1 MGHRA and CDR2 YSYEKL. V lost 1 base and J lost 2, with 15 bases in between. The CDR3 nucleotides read TGCGCCAGCAGCCAAGGTCAAGCACAGCCCACCTACGAGCAGTACTTC. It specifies CASSQGQAQPTYEQYF.